These 27 T cell receptor beta chains were sequenced from one sample in a study of blood T cell repertoires in COVID-19. Libraries were prepared by immunoSEQ multiplex PCR; TCRdb keeps only in-frame clonotypes and omits some of them. This table has about 280,000 clones, almost 90% appearing once. Sequenced input: PBMCs or T cells enriched from blood (not recorded which). The source is a woman younger than 30 with acute COVID-19.

V is TRBV7-9 and J is TRBJ2-1, with TRBD2 matching over 7 bases. Unmatched junction bases numbered 9, after V lost 2 bases and J lost 8 bases. The V gene's germline CDR1 is SEHNR and CDR2 FQNEAQ (reference sequence). The CDR3 is made up of 15 amino acids. CDR3: CASSLRWREYDEQFF. In DNA form, the CDR3 reads TGTGCCAGCAGCTTACGCTGGCGGGAGTACGATGAGCAGTTCTTC.

V and J are TRBV7-7 and TRBJ2-1; TRBD2 agrees at 14 bases. The germline gives CDR1 SSHAT, CDR2 FNYEAQ (reference sequence). This CDR3 is built from 15 residues. The junction had 6 bases not matched to a gene; V was cut back by 5 bases and J by 9 bases. The CDR3 sequence: CASSPGTSGSLEQFF. The CDR3 coding sequence is TGTGCCAGCAGCCCCGGGACTAGCGGGAGCCTTGAGCAGTTCTTC.

This clone was observed a single time. The genes are TRBV18 and TRBJ2-7, with TRBD1 matching 7 bases. CDR1 is KGHSH, CDR2 LQKENI, per germline. The length of the CDR3 is 13 residues. Trimming removed 3 bases from V and 2 bases from J; junction bases left unmatched: 1. DNA of the CDR3: TGTGCCAGCTCACCGGGACAGCCCTACGAGCAGTACTTC. This gives the protein CASSPGQPYEQYF.

The rearrangement joins TRBV11-2 to TRBJ2-5; TRBD2 agrees at 13 bases. Germline assignment: CDR1 SGHAT and CDR2 FQNNGV. The junction had 9 bases not matched to a gene; V was cut back by 1 base and J by 10 bases. The CDR3 runs to 16 residues. This CDR3 reads CASSLAYGTSGKFQYF. In nucleotides, the CDR3 is TGTGCCAGCAGCTTAGCCTATGGGACTAGCGGGAAGTTCCAGTACTTC.

This clone showed up many times. The gene calls are TRBV4-2 and TRBJ2-7, with TRBD2 identical over 11 bases. Germline V lookup: CDR1 LGHNA, CDR2 YNFKEQ. The V and J ends lost 0 bases and 6 bases, in that order; junction bases with no gene match: 16. The CDR3 consists of 19 residues. The DNA of the CDR3 is TGTGCCAGCAGCCAAGAGCTCCCTGGCGGGACTAGCGGCTACCTCGAGCAGTACTTC. This translates into CASSQELPGGTSGYLEQYF.

The gene calls are TRBV27 and TRBJ1-1; no clear D. The CDR3 is 14 amino acids. Trimming left V 6 bases short and J 6 bases short, with 17 bases between. Germline V gene data show CDR1 as MNHEY and CDR2 as SMNVEV (reference sequence). CDR3 sequence (DNA): TGTGCCAGCAGAATCAAGGCCCACCGGGCTGAAGCTTTCTTT. This encodes CASRIKAHRAEAFF.

The V gene is TRBV7-2, the J gene TRBJ2-1; unclear D gene. CDR3 length equals 14 residues. Trimming pared 5 bases from V and 6 bases from J, leaving 14 bases between. The germline gives CDR1 SGHTA, CDR2 FQGNSA. The DNA for the CDR3 is TGTGCCAGCAGCGTCGTTCTGGCTAGCAATGAGCAGTTCTTC. Translation: CASSVVLASNEQFF.

The V call is TRBV18, the J call TRBJ2-7; D might be TRBD1 (5 bases). In germline, CDR1 is KGHSH, CDR2 LQKENI. The CDR3 is 13 amino acids. With 5 bases removed from V and 3 bases from J, the gap between germline ends came to 11 bases. Written as DNA, the CDR3 is TGTGCCAGCTCATCCCAGGGTTTCTACGAGCAGTACTTC. This translates into CASSSQGFYEQYF.

This clone was recorded once. The chain has TRBV4-2 and TRBJ2-7; 10 bases are a match to TRBD2. CDR1 and CDR2 (germline): LGHNA, YNFKEQ. The ends lost 5 bases at V and 0 bases at J; junction bases unmatched: 7. The CDR3 extends over 16 amino acids. The CDR3 here is CASSSGGGGTSYEQYF. The CDR3 nucleotides are TGTGCCAGCAGCAGCGGGGGGGGAGGGACCTCCTACGAGCAGTACTTC.

The rearrangement joins TRBV7-8 to TRBJ2-7; D unresolved. In germline, CDR1 is SGHVS, CDR2 FQNEAQ. Between the trimmed V and J ends, which lost 8 bases and 0 bases, there was a span of 14 bases. The CDR3 covers 14 residues. The CDR3 coding sequence is TGTGCCAGCCGCCGAGGTACTGACTCCTACGAGCAGTACTTC. It codes for CASRRGTDSYEQYF. The whole variable domain, remainder taken from reference TRBV7-8 and TRBJ2-7, is GAGVSQSPRYKVAKRGQDVALRCDPISGHVSLFWYQQALGQGPEFLTYFQNEAQLDKSGLPSDRFFAERPEGSVSTLKIQRTQQEDSAVYLCASRRGTDSYEQYFGPGTRLTVT.

The chain uses TRBV18 and TRBJ2-1, with D possibly matching TRBD1 (5 bases). The germline gives CDR1 KGHSH, CDR2 LQKENI. Trimming took 3 bases from V and 8 from J, leaving 11 bases between them. The CDR3 is made up of 13 amino acids. The CDR3, as DNA: TGTGCCAGCTCACCCGACCGGACACATGAGCAGTTCTTC. This codes for CASSPDRTHEQFF.

V gene TRBV7-9 combines with J gene TRBJ2-7; D may be TRBD2 (6 bases). The CDR3 covers 13 residues. Germline CDR1 and CDR2: SEHNR and FQNEAQ (reference sequence). V shed 5 bases and J shed 4 bases, with 12 bases lying between them. The CDR3 coding sequence is TGTGCCAGCAGCCCCGGGACTGAGTACGAGCAGTACTTC. Its translation is CASSPGTEYEQYF.

This clone was counted ten times or more. J is TRBJ2-7 and V is TRBV5-4; 7 nucleotides agree with TRBD2. Germline CDR1 SGHNT, CDR2 YYREEE (reference sequence). The CDR3 totals 17 residues. Trimming cost V 4 bases and J 3 bases; bases outside gene matches: 16. In DNA, the CDR3 is TGTGCCAGCAGCGCGGGACCAGCGGGAAACAGACACTACGAGCAGTACTTC. Its translation: CASSAGPAGNRHYEQYF.

The chain recombines TRBV7-9 with TRBJ1-2, with 8 bases fitting TRBD1. Trimming took 7 bases from V and 3 from J; bases not matched to a gene: 19. The germline gives CDR1 SEHNR, CDR2 FQNEAQ (reference sequence). The length of the CDR3 is 18 residues. Written as DNA, the CDR3 is TGTGCCAGCACCGATATTGGGCGGTCAGGGGGCAAAGACTATGGCTACACCTTC. Residues: CASTDIGRSGGKDYGYTF. Supplemented by reference TRBV7-9 and TRBJ1-2, the full variable domain reads DTGVSQNPRHKITKRGQNVTFRCDPISEHNRLYWYRQTLGQGPEFLTYFQNEAQLEKSRLLSDRFSAERPKGSFSTLEIQRTEQGDSAMYLCASTDIGRSGGKDYGYTFGSGTRLTVV.

This chain links TRBV28 with TRBJ2-5; D gene unclear. Germline loops: CDR1 MDHEN, CDR2 SYDVKM. This CDR3 contains 13 residues. Trimming took 4 bases from V and 5 from J, leaving 11 bases between them. The CDR3 DNA is TGTGCCAGCAGTTCTCATGAGAGTGAGACCCAGTACTTC. It translates to CASSSHESETQYF.

This clone appeared a single time. The chain has TRBV19 and TRBJ1-3; TRBD1 is a possible D gene (6 bases). The V end was cut by 7 bases, the J end by 0 bases, with 19 bases between. This CDR3 is 17 amino acids long. Germline CDR1 LNHDA, CDR2 SQIVND (reference sequence). The DNA for the CDR3 is TGTGCCAGTACTGCCCAGAACAGGGCTGTCTCTGGAAACACCATATATTTT. Protein: CASTAQNRAVSGNTIYF.

This sequence joins TRBV28 and TRBJ2-7, with D maybe TRBD1 (5 bases). V was shortened by 2 bases and J by 13 bases, with 15 bases between the two germline ends. Germline CDR1 reads MDHEN; CDR2 reads SYDVKM. CDR3 length equals 12 residues. CDR3 sequence: CASSLEQGRVYF. The CDR3 DNA reads as TGTGCCAGCAGTTTAGAGCAGGGCCGAGTCTACTTC. Using reference TRBV28 and TRBJ2-7 for the parts outside the CDR3, the full variable domain is DVKVTQSSRYLVKRTGEKVFLECVQDMDHENMFWYRQDPGLGLRLIYFSYDVKMKEKGDIPEGYSVSREKKERFSLILESASTNQTSMYLCASSLEQGRVYFGPGTRLTVT.

This clone appeared a single time. This chain uses TRBV7-8 with TRBJ2-3; the match to TRBD2 covers 11 bases. V lost 5 bases and J lost 9; bases outside the gene matches: 13. CDR1 and CDR2 (germline): SGHVS, FQNEAQ. The CDR3 spans 16 residues. Written as DNA, the CDR3 is TGTGCCAGCAGCCCCGCCCCTAGCGGGAGGCGAGGGACGCAGTATTTT. Its protein product is CASSPAPSGRRGTQYF.

This clone was seen only a few times. This sequence joins TRBV2 and TRBJ2-1; 7 bases are a match to TRBD1. The germline gives CDR1 SNHLY, CDR2 FYNNEI. Germline trimming cut 5 bases from V and 8 bases from J; bases unmatched to any gene: 6. The CDR3 consists of 13 residues. DNA of the CDR3: TGTGCCAGCAGTTCACAGGGGCGCCATGAGCAGTTCTTC. This codes for CASSSQGRHEQFF.

The chain couples TRBV7-2 to TRBJ2-1, with D maybe TRBD2 (6 bases). The V end lost 5 bases, the J end lost 0 bases, and 11 bases lay between the germline ends. From germline, CDR1 is SGHTA and CDR2 FQGNSA. The CDR3 has 15 residues. The CDR3 is CASSPTSLSYNEQFF. The CDR3 DNA reads as TGTGCCAGCAGCCCAACTAGCCTCTCCTACAATGAGCAGTTCTTC.

The genes are TRBV19 and TRBJ2-6, with D tentatively TRBD2 (5 bases). CDR3 length: 14 residues. The V and J ends lost 7 bases and 3 bases respectively, with 10 bases between them. From germline, CDR1 is LNHDA and CDR2 SQIVND (reference sequence). CDR3 sequence reads: CASTGISGANVLTF. In DNA form, the CDR3 reads TGTGCCAGTACCGGGATCAGTGGGGCCAACGTCCTGACTTTC.

The rearrangement joins TRBV28 to TRBJ1-4; 7 bases are a match to TRBD1. This CDR3 contains 16 residues. Trimming took 5 bases from V and 6 from J; bases not matched to a gene: 12. Germline CDR1 reads MDHEN; CDR2 reads SYDVKM. The CDR3, as DNA: TGTGCCAGCAGTATTACAGGGGTAAGGATCGATGAAAAACTGTTTTTT. Protein sequence: CASSITGVRIDEKLFF. The variable domain in full, with the rest retrieved from reference TRBV28 and TRBJ1-4, is DVKVTQSSRYLVKRTGEKVFLECVQDMDHENMFWYRQDPGLGLRLIYFSYDVKMKEKGDIPEGYSVSREKKERFSLILESASTNQTSMYLCASSITGVRIDEKLFFGSGTQLSVL.

CDR3 in DNA: TGTGCCACCAGCGGGTCCGGGACAGAGGACCACGAGCAGTACTTC. This translates into CATSGSGTEDHEQYF. This sequence joins TRBV15 and TRBJ2-7, with 7 bases aligning to TRBD1. J gave up 5 bases and V 5 bases, and 12 bases lay outside the gene matches. Germline values: CDR1 LNHNV, CDR2 YYDKDF (reference sequence). This CDR3 contains 15 residues.

This sequence joins TRBV28 and TRBJ2-7; 8 bases agree with TRBD2. Germline loops: CDR1 MDHEN, CDR2 SYDVKM. With 6 bases clipped from V and 6 bases from J, the junction kept 10 bases outside the gene matches. The CDR3 loop spans 14 amino acids. CDR3 sequence (DNA): TGTGCCAGCAGCACCACCGGACTAGCTCTCGAGCAGTACTTC. Protein sequence: CASSTTGLALEQYF.

The chain uses TRBV2 and TRBJ1-2; 9 nucleotides agree with TRBD1. V was pared by 9 bases and J by 7 bases, with 6 bases of the junction left unmatched. Germline CDR1 and CDR2: SNHLY and FYNNEI. The length of the CDR3 is 12 residues. The CDR3 nucleotides are TGTGCCAGTCAGGGGACAGGGTCTGGCTACACCTTC. It yields the protein CASQGTGSGYTF.

CDR3 sequence reads: CASTRQPPNTQYF. The CDR3 DNA reads TGTGCCAGTACACGACAGCCTCCTAATACGCAGTATTTT. The gene calls are TRBV19 and TRBJ2-3, with a weak D call TRBD1 (5 bases). CDR1 is LNHDA, CDR2 SQIVND, per germline (reference sequence). Trimming shortened V by 7 bases and J by 7 bases, and 15 bases separated the two germline ends. The CDR3 runs 13 residues.

The chain has TRBV7-8 and TRBJ1-4, with TRBD1 as a possible D gene (6 bases). V shed 5 bases and J shed 7 bases, with 11 bases lying between them. The CDR3 consists of 13 residues. Germline CDR1 reads SGHVS; CDR2 reads FQNEAQ. The CDR3 region has the DNA TGTGCCAGCAGCGCAGACAGGTCTGAAAAACTGTTTTTT. Amino acids: CASSADRSEKLFF.